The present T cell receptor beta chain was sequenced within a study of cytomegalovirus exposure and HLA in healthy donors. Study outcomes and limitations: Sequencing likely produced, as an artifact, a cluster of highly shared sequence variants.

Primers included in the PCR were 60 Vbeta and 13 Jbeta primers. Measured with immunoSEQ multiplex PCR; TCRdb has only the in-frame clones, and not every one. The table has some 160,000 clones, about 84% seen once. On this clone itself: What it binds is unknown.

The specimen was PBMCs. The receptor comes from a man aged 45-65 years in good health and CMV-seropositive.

CDR3 in DNA: TGTGCCAGCAGCCCCTTAGTTGGTAGCGGCCCCTACGAGCAGTACTTC. The encoded protein is CASSPLVGSGPYEQYF. V gene TRBV7-9 combines with J gene TRBJ2-7; a possible D gene is TRBD2 (6 bases). This CDR3 has 16 amino acids. V was shortened by 5 bases and J by 2 bases, with 19 bases between the two germline ends. Germline V gives CDR1 SEHNR, CDR2 FQNEAQ (reference sequence).